This T cell receptor beta chain was sequenced for a study of regulatory T cells in long-lasting Graves disease. With iRepertoire HTBI primers and Arm-PCR of CDR3 regions, TCR beta libraries were built. A single record per CDR3 protein comes from TCRdb applying MiXCR to the multiplex PCR reads. This sample has about 450,000 distinct CDR3 sequences, with roughly a quarter found just once. The germline V gene encodes CDR1 MNHNS and CDR2 SASEGT. The CDR3 loop spans 12 amino acids. V lost 5 bases and J 4 bases, leaving 6 bases between the germline ends. This clonotype was detected only once. The time point was: persistent/refractory GD, antithyroid drugs over 5 years with positive TRAb. RNA from PBMCs was the source of the TCR library.

This TCR came from a female donor with Graves disease. The J gene is TRBJ1-5, the V gene TRBV6-1; no definite D call. Material: peripheral blood mononuclear cells (PBMCs), obtained when the disease was refractory, from a patient treated with antithyroid drugs. The CDR3 reads CASSTVNQPQHF. The CDR3 nucleotides are TGTGCCAGCAGTACAGTTAATCAGCCCCAGCATTTT.